Below, 4 T cell receptor beta chains from the same sample are listed, as sequenced in a study of blood T cell repertoires in COVID-19. Produced via immunoSEQ multiplex PCR; TCRdb's table is partial and in-frame only. Of some 220,000 clones in the sample, more than 75% were seen once. Sequencing used peripheral blood. Every receptor here comes from a woman in her seventies with COVID-19, enrolled during active disease.

The V gene is TRBV5-6, the J gene TRBJ1-2; TRBD1 agrees at 9 bases. Germline V gives CDR1 SGHDT, CDR2 YYEEEE. With 4 bases clipped from V and 7 bases from J, the junction kept 11 bases outside the gene matches. The CDR3 is 15 residues long. The CDR3 region is CASSASGTGSVGYTF. In nucleotides, the CDR3 is TGTGCCAGCAGCGCCTCCGGGACAGGGTCGGTTGGCTACACCTTC.

This rearrangement joins TRBV9 to TRBJ2-5; 8 positions match TRBD1. The length of the CDR3 is 15 residues. The germline V gene encodes CDR1 SGDLS and CDR2 YYNGEE. V gave up 3 bases and J gave up 5 bases; unmatched junction bases: 9. The chain's CDR3 is CASSGQGTLPETQYF. In DNA form, the CDR3 reads TGTGCCAGCAGCGGACAGGGGACGTTGCCGGAGACCCAGTACTTC.

The V gene is TRBV9, the J gene TRBJ2-7, with a possible D match to TRBD2 (6 bases). V shed 4 bases and J shed 5 bases, with 16 bases lying between them. The CDR3 runs 14 residues. Germline assignment: CDR1 SGDLS and CDR2 YYNGEE. The CDR3 reads CASSLWGDFNEQYF. The CDR3 DNA follows: TGTGCCAGCAGCTTATGGGGGGATTTCAACGAGCAGTACTTC.

The CDR3 DNA is TGTGCCAGCAGTTTACGGCGGGAGCGCTACGAGCAGTACTTC. Its translation is CASSLRRERYEQYF. The chain joins TRBV28 to TRBJ2-7, with TRBD2 matching over 7 bases. V shed 2 bases and J 3 bases; nucleotides not matched to a gene: 4. Germline V gene sequence: CDR1 MDHEN, CDR2 SYDVKM. The CDR3 runs 14 residues.